The entry that follows covers one T cell receptor (beta chain) sequence. The data stem from a study of T cell changes during pregnancy in multiple sclerosis. Germline V gene sequence: CDR1 SGHNT, CDR2 YENEEA. V was shortened by 2 bases and J by 9 bases, with 11 bases between the two germline ends. The CDR3 runs to 13 residues. Generated by immunoSEQ multiplex PCR, the TCRdb table keeps only in-frame clones and is missing some. The sample records 100,000 or so clones, almost 95% being singletons. The V call is TRBV11-3, the J call TRBJ2-1; D unclear. The sequence was obtained from a female donor with multiple sclerosis, enrolled in a pregnancy study. The sequencing used peripheral blood, collected in the third trimester of pregnancy. CDR3 sequence (DNA): TGTGCCAGCAGCTTACACCCTCCCAGTGAGCAGTTCTTC. Protein sequence: CASSLHPPSEQFF.